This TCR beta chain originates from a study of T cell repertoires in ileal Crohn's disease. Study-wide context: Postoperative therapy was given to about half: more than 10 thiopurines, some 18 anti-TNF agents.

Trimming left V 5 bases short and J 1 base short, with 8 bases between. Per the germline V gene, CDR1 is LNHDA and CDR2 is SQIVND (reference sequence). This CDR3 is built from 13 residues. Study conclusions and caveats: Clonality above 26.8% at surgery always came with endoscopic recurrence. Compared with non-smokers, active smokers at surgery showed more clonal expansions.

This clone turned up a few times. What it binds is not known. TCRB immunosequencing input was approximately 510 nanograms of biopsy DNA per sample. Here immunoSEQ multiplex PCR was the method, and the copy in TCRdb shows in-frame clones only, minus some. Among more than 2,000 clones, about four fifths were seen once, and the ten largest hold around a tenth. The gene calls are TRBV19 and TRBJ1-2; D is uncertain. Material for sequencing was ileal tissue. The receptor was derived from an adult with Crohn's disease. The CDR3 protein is CASSLTGNYGYTF. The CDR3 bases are TGTGCCAGTAGTCTCACGGGTAACTATGGCTACACCTTC.